This T cell receptor (beta chain) was obtained from a study of cytomegalovirus exposure and HLA in healthy donors. Whole-study results and caveats: Listed as cytomegalovirus-associated were over 150 TCR beta chains. Later analysis identified several of the most significant clusters that appeared linked to common viral pathogens. Other equally common chains were less clonally expanded than HLA-associated TCR beta chains, a later analysis showed.

As regards this clone: Its antigen remains unidentified.

PCR amplification relied on 60 Vbeta primers (plus 13 Jbeta primers). Some clones are missing from TCRdb's copy, which holds only in-frame ones; the method was immunoSEQ multiplex PCR. The sample has 200,000 to 300,000 clones; approximately 81% are singletons. CDR1 is LNHDA, CDR2 SQIVND, per germline (reference sequence). The CDR3 extends over 14 amino acids. The germline V and J ends were trimmed by 6 bases and 3 bases, with 13 bases remaining between them. This chain uses TRBV19 with TRBJ2-3; D is undetermined. The sample taken for sequencing was PBMCs. This TCR derives from a girl aged 2 to 9 in good health and CMV-seronegative. In DNA form, the CDR3 reads TGTGCCAGTAGGAGAGAGTTCACGACAGATACGCAGTATTTT. Its translation is CASRREFTTDTQYF.